The clone carrying this T cell receptor (beta chain) occurred many times. Its matching antigen is unknown. The data were obtained in a study of T cells after yellow fever vaccination. Study findings and constraints: FACS-sorted repertoires might harbor abundant contaminating clonotypes from the bulk population.

CDR1 is MDHEN and CDR2 is SYDVKM in the germline V gene. V lost 4 bases, J lost 0 bases, and 14 bases lay in between. The CDR3 covers 16 residues. Researchers made TCR cDNA using 5'RACE template switching, and this step added a universal primer site and UMIs. TCRdb itself ran the 5' RACE reads through MiXCR, one entry per CDR3 protein. Of tens of thousands of distinct CDR3 sequences listed, less than 9% are singletons. The chain combines TRBV28 with TRBJ2-3; D may match TRBD1 or TRBD2 (6 bases each). This TCR was sampled from a young man who received the YFV17D yellow fever vaccine. Specimen: CD8+ T cells sorted from PBMCs, collected roughly 14 days after the first yellow fever vaccination. CDR3 DNA sequence: TGTGCCAGCAGTTGGGGGGCAGGGAGAAGCACAGATACGCAGTATTTT. Translated: CASSWGAGRSTDTQYF.